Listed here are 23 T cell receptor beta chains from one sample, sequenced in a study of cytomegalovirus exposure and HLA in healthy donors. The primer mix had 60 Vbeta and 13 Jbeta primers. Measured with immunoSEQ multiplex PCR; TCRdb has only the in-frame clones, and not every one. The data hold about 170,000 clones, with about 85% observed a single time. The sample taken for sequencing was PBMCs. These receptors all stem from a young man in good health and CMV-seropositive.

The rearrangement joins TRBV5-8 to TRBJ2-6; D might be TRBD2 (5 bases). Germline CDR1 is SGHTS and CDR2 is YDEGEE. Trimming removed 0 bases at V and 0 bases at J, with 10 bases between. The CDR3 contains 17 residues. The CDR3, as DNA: TGTGCCAGCAGCTTGGGGACTTCGAGCTCTGGGGCCAACGTCCTGACTTTC. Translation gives CASSLGTSSSGANVLTF.

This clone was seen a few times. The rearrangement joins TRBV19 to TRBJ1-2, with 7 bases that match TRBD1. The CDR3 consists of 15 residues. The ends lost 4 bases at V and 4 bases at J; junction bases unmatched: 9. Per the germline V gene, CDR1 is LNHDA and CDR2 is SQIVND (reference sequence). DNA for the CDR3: TGTGCCAGTAGTAGAGAGACAGGGCCAGTCTATGGCTACACCTTC. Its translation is CASSRETGPVYGYTF.

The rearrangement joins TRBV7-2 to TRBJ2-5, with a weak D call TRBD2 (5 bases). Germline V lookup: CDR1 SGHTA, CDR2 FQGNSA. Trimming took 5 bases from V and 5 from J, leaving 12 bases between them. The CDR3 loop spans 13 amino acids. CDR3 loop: CASSPGTGETQYF. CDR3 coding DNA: TGTGCCAGCAGCCCCGGAACGGGGGAGACCCAGTACTTC. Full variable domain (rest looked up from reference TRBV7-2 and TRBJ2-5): GAGVSQSPSNKVTEKGKDVELRCDPISGHTALYWYRQSLGQGLEFLIYFQGNSAPDKSGLPSDRFSAERTGGSVSTLTIQRTQQEDSAVYLCASSPGTGETQYFGPGTRLLVL.

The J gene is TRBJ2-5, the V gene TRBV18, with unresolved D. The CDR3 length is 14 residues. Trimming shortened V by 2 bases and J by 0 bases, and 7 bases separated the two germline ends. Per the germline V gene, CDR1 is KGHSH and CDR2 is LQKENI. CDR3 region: CASSPLYYQETQYF. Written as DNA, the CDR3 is TGTGCCAGCTCACCATTATATTACCAAGAGACCCAGTACTTC.

The CDR3 DNA reads TGTGCCAGCAGCCCCAGCGGGGATTACTACGAGCAGTACTTC. It translates to CASSPSGDYYEQYF. The chain links TRBV7-8 to TRBJ2-7; TRBD2 agrees at 7 bases. V lost 5 bases and J lost 3; bases outside the gene matches: 7. The CDR3 is 14 residues long. CDR1 and CDR2 (germline): SGHVS, FQNEAQ.

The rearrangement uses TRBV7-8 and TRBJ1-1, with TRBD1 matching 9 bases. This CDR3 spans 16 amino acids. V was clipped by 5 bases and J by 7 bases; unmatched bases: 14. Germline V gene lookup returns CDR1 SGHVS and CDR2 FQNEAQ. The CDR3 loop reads CASSAHLQGAISEAFF. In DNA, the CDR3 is TGTGCCAGCAGCGCTCACCTACAGGGGGCGATCAGTGAAGCTTTCTTT.

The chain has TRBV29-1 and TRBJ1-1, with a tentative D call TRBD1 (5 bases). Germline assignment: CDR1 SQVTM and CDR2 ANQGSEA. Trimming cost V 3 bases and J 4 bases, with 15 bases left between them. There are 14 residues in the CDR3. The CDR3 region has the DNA TGCAGCGTTGACCGGGGGAGAGGGGCCACTGAAGCTTTCTTT. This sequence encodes CSVDRGRGATEAFF.

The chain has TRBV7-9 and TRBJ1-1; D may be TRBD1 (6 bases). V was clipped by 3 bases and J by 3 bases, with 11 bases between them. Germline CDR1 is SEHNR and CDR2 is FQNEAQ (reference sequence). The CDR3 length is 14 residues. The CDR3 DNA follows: TGTGCCAGCAGCTTCTCAGGGGCTCACACTGAAGCTTTCTTT. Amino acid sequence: CASSFSGAHTEAFF.

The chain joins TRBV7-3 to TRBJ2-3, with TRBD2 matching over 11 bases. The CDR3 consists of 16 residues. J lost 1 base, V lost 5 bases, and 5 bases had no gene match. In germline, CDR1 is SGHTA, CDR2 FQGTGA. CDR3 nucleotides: TGTGCCAGCAGCCAACTAGCGGGAGCAGGCACAGATACGCAGTATTTT. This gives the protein CASSQLAGAGTDTQYF.

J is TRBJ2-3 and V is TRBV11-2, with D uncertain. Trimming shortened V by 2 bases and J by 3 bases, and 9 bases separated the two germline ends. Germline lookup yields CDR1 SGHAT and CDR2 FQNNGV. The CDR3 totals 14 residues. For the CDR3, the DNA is TGTGCCAGCAGCTTATTTCAGATAACAGATACGCAGTATTTT. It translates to CASSLFQITDTQYF.

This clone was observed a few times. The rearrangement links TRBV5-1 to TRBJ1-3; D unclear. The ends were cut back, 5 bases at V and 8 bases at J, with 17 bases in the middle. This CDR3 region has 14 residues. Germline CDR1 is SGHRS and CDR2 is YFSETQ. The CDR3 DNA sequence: TGCGCCAGCAGGGGAACGGGGAGTGGCGACACCATATATTTT. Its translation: CASRGTGSGDTIYF.

The CDR3 spells CASSLGDRGSYEQYF. The CDR3 DNA reads TGTGCCAGCAGCTTAGGGGACAGGGGCTCCTACGAGCAGTACTTC. V usage is TRBV13 and J usage is TRBJ2-5; 9 bases are a match to TRBD1. With the DNA end fitting TRBJ2-7 better, the J assignment may be wrong. Germline V CDR1 and CDR2: PRHDT, FYEKMQ (reference sequence). CDR3 length: 15 amino acids.

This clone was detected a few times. CDR3: CASSPGQVSNQPQHF. Here the CDR3 DNA reads TGTGCCAGCAGCCCCGGACAAGTTAGCAATCAGCCCCAGCATTTT. This chain connects TRBV27 to TRBJ1-5; D might be TRBD1 (5 bases). Between the trimmed V and J ends, which lost 6 bases and 0 bases, there was a span of 12 bases. CDR3 length: 15 amino acids. The germline V gene encodes CDR1 MNHEY and CDR2 SMNVEV (reference sequence).

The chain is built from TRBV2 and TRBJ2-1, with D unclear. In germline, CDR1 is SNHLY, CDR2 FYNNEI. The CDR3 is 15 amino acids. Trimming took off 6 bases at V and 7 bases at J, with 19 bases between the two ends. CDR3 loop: CASSLTVALDNEQFF. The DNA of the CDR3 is TGTGCCAGCAGCCTTACGGTCGCGTTAGATAATGAGCAGTTCTTC.

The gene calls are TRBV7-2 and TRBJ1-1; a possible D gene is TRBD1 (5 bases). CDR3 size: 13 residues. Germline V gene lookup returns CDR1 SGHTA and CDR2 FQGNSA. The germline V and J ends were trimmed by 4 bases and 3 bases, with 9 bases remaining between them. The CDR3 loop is CASSSRGDTEAFF. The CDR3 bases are TGTGCCAGCAGCTCGCGGGGGGACACTGAAGCTTTCTTT.

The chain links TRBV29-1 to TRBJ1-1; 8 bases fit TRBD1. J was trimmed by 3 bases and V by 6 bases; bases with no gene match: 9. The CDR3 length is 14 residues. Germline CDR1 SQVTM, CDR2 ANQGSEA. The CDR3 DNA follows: TGCAGCGTAACCTCTCCAGGGGGCTACACTGAAGCTTTCTTT. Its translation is CSVTSPGGYTEAFF.

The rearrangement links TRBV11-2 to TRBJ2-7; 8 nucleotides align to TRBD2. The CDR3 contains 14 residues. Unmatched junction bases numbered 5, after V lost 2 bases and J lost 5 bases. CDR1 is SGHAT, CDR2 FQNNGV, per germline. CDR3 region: CASSLRTSYHEQYF. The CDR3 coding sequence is TGTGCCAGCAGCTTAAGGACTAGCTACCACGAGCAGTACTTC.

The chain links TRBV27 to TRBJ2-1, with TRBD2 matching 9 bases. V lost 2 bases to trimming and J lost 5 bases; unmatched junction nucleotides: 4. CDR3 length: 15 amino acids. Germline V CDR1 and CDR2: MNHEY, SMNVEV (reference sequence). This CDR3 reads CASSLRLAANNEQFF. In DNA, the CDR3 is TGTGCCAGCAGTTTAAGACTAGCGGCTAACAATGAGCAGTTCTTC.

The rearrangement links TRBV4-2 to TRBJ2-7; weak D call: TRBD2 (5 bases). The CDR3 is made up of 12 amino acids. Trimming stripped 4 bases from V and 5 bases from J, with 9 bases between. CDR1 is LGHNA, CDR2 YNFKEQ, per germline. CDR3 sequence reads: CASSPYGNEQYF. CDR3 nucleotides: TGTGCCAGCAGCCCGTACGGGAACGAGCAGTACTTC.

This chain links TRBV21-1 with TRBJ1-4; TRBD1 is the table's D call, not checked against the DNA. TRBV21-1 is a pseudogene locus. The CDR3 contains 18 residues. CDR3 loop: CASRTGTGIDWGYEKLFF. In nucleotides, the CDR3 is TGTGCCAGCAGAACCGGGACAGGGATCGATTGGGGCTATGAAAAACTGTTTTTT.

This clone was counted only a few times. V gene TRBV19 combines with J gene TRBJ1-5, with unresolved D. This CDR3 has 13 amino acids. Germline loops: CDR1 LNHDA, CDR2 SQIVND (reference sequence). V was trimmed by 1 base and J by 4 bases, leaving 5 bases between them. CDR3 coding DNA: TGTGCCAGTAGTATAGGTCCTAATCAGCCCCAGCATTTT. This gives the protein CASSIGPNQPQHF.

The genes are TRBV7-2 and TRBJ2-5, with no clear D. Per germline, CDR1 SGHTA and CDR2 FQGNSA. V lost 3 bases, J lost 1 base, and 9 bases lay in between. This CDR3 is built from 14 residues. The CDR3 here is CASSFDLGQETQYF. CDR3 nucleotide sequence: TGTGCCAGCAGCTTTGACCTAGGCCAAGAGACCCAGTACTTC.

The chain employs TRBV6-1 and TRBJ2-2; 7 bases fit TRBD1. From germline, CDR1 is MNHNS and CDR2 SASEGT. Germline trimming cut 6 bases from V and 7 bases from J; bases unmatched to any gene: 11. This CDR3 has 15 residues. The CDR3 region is CASSLQGNRIGELFF. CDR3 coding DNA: TGTGCCAGCAGCTTACAGGGGAACCGTATCGGGGAGCTGTTTTTT.